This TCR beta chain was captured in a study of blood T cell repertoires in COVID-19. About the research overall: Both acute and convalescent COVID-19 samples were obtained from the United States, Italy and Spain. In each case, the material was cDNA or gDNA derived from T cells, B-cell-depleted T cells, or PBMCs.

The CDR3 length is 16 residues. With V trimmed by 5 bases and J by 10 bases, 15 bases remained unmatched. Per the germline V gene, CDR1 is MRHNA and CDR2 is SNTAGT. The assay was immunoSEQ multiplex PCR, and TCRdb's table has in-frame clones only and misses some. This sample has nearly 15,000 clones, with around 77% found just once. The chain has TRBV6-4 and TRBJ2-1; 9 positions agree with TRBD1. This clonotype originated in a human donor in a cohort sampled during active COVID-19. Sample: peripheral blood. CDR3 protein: CASSTDGGTGQGEQFF. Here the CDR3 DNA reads TGTGCCAGCAGTACAGACGGGGGGACAGGGCAAGGCGAGCAGTTCTTC.